This entry is about one TCR beta chain. Its antigen is as yet unknown. The data derive from a study of blood T cells in healthy people across ages. Using a J-beta primer mix together with a sample-barcoded 5' primer, a second PCR was run for roughly 6 to 12 cycles. Each CDR3 protein is one row after TCRdb ran MiXCR on the 5' RACE reads. The data show 780,000 or so distinct CDR3 sequences, around three fifths seen once. Study results and limitations: Possibly, changes in expanded clonotypes were confounded because donor CMV status was unknown.

The receptor was isolated from a middle-aged man in good health. Sequenced material: blood.

As DNA, the CDR3 is TGTGCCAGCAAGGACAGTCTCACCCCAGGCCGGGGAAACTATGGCTACACCTTC. Translated: CASKDSLTPGRGNYGYTF. The V gene is TRBV6-1, the J gene TRBJ1-2, with D maybe TRBD1 (6 bases). CDR1 and CDR2 from the germline V gene are MNHNS and SASEGT. V was clipped by 7 bases and J by 2 bases, with 26 bases between them. This CDR3 region has 18 residues.